This T cell receptor (beta chain) was obtained from a study of Ad26.COV2.S vaccination and SARS-CoV-2 variants. Turning to the study itself: Ad26.COV2.S was injected intramuscularly once or twice, 56 days apart.

Germline V gives CDR1 MDHEN, CDR2 SYDVKM. This CDR3 has 13 residues. Trimming removed 8 bases at V and 7 bases at J, with 17 bases between. Sequencing was performed with immunoSEQ multiplex PCR; in TCRdb, only in-frame clones are kept and a portion is missing. The table shows just over 350,000 clones, with about 88% occurring only once. Treatment given: roughly 19 received Ad26.COV2.S at low or high dose, single or two shots; 5 received placebo; per-sample allocation not given. Sampling was performed 63 days after the first vaccine or placebo injection. This Boston cohort included adults aged 18-55 years.

The receptor's source is a person between 18 and 65 years old who received the Ad26.COV2.S COVID-19 vaccine or a placebo. Sequencing used peripheral blood, obtained in a trial of Ad26.COV2.S vaccine versus placebo. V and J are TRBV28 and TRBJ1-2; D gene ambiguous. CDR3 sequence reads: CASEGILAGGYTF. The CDR3 DNA reads as TGTGCCAGCGAAGGGATCCTCGCTGGTGGCTACACCTTC.